These 21 T cell receptor beta chains share one sample of origin, sequenced in a study of CD8+ T cells in alopecia areata. The treatment here: oral pan-JAK inhibitor, 5-10 mg twice daily. The authors extracted RNA and reverse transcribed it into cDNA as the sequencing template. This table comes from immunoSEQ multiplex PCR, and its TCRdb copy is limited to in-frame clones, with some not included. The sample gives about 200,000 clones, 35% to 40% of which show up once; under 0.55% is in the top ten. Sequencing used CD4+ T cells sorted from blood, obtained at approximately week 30, from a patient treated with tofacitinib. Receptors were obtained from a human donor with alopecia areata.

This rearrangement joins TRBV7-3 to TRBJ1-5; 7 bases match TRBD1. This CDR3 is built from 16 residues. Germline CDR1 SGHTA, CDR2 FQGTGA. V trimming: 3 bases; J trimming: 1 base; junction bases outside the gene matches: 6. CDR3 sequence (DNA): TGTGCCAGCAGCTTTGAGCCGGGACAGAGCAATCAGCCCCAGCATTTT. Its translation is CASSFEPGQSNQPQHF.

CDR3 amino acids: CASSESYEQYF. In DNA, the CDR3 is TGTGCCAGCAGTGAAAGTTACGAGCAGTACTTC. The gene calls are TRBV25-1 and TRBJ2-7; no clear D gene. Per the germline V gene, CDR1 is MGHDK and CDR2 is SYGVNS. V lost 2 bases and J 4 bases, leaving 3 bases between the germline ends. The CDR3 sequence is 11 residues long.

This clone was observed a handful of times. This rearrangement joins TRBV29-1 to TRBJ2-3, with D possibly being TRBD1 (5 bases). The V gene's germline CDR1 is SQVTM and CDR2 ANQGSEA. The CDR3 sequence is 13 residues long. Trimming removed 6 bases from V and 2 bases from J, with 12 bases in between. CDR3 DNA: TGCAGCGTCCGGACACCCCTCACAGATACGCAGTATTTT. It encodes CSVRTPLTDTQYF.

This clone has just one count. The V and J genes are TRBV15 and TRBJ2-7, with TRBD1 matching 8 bases. Trimming removed 1 base from V and 7 bases from J; junction bases left unmatched: 6. Germline V gives CDR1 LNHNV, CDR2 YYDKDF (reference sequence). The CDR3 spans 14 residues. In nucleotides, the CDR3 is TGTGCCACCAGCAGAGGACAGGGGCGAGGGGAGCAGTACTTC. Amino acid sequence: CATSRGQGRGEQYF.

J is TRBJ1-1 and V is TRBV30; D might be TRBD1 (5 bases). The CDR3 length is 14 residues. The V gene lost 0 bases and the J gene lost 11 bases, with 19 bases spanning the gap. CDR1 and CDR2 (germline): GTSNPN, SVGIG (reference sequence). For the CDR3, the DNA is TGTGCCTGGAGTGTTGGGGCGTCCACGAGAGGGGCTTTCTTT. It specifies CAWSVGASTRGAFF.

This clone turned up a few times. V usage is TRBV29-1 and J usage is TRBJ1-1, with D unclear. This CDR3 comprises 15 residues. CDR1 SQVTM and CDR2 ANQGSEA come from the germline V gene. The V and J ends lost 4 bases and 4 bases respectively, with 19 bases between them. The CDR3 loop is CSVVRAASGSTEAFF. CDR3 nucleotide sequence: TGCAGCGTTGTTAGGGCGGCGAGTGGTAGCACTGAAGCTTTCTTT.

This clone was counted between two and nine times. The gene calls are TRBV29-1 and TRBJ2-7; 9 nucleotides align to TRBD1. Losses at the gene ends were 5 bases for V and 3 bases for J; bases not matched to a gene: 8. Germline assignment: CDR1 SQVTM and CDR2 ANQGSEA. The CDR3 consists of 14 residues. As DNA, the CDR3 is TGCAGCGTTTCTCCGGGACAGGGCTTCTACGAGCAGTACTTC. Translating gives CSVSPGQGFYEQYF.

This chain joins TRBV5-1 and TRBJ2-5; weak D call: TRBD2 (6 bases). The CDR3 extends over 14 amino acids. V lost 3 bases and J 9 bases, leaving 18 bases between the germline ends. The germline gives CDR1 SGHRS, CDR2 YFSETQ. The CDR3 here is CASSSGTPGGAQYF. In nucleotides, the CDR3 is TGCGCCAGCAGCTCCGGGACTCCAGGCGGCGCCCAGTACTTC.

The chain has TRBV7-6 and TRBJ2-5; D is unclear. This CDR3 has 13 residues. The ends were cut back, 5 bases at V and 3 bases at J, with 10 bases in the middle. The germline V gene has CDR1 SGHVS and CDR2 FNYEAQ. The chain's CDR3 is CASSTRAKETQYF. The CDR3 DNA is TGTGCCAGCAGCACACGAGCCAAAGAGACCCAGTACTTC.

This clone appeared a single time. The chain has TRBV10-3 and TRBJ2-5; 11 positions match TRBD2. The CDR3 has 13 residues. CDR1 is ENHRY and CDR2 is SYGVKD in the germline V gene. The ends lost 6 bases at V and 3 bases at J; junction bases unmatched: 0. For the CDR3, the DNA is TGTGCCATCAGGGGACTAGCGGAAGAGACCCAGTACTTC. As protein: CAIRGLAEETQYF.

This chain joins TRBV5-1 and TRBJ2-3, with D tentatively TRBD2 (5 bases). The germline CDR1 and CDR2 sequences are SGHRS and YFSETQ. The CDR3 covers 11 residues. V was clipped by 4 bases and J by 7 bases, with 7 bases between them. CDR3 nucleotide sequence: TGCGCCAGCAGCACGGGAAATACGCAGTATTTT. This encodes CASSTGNTQYF.

This clone has at least ten counts. This chain uses TRBV4-1 with TRBJ2-1; TRBD2 might be the D (5 bases). This CDR3 comprises 17 residues. Germline CDR1 MGHRA, CDR2 YSYEKL. Trimming removed 1 base from V and 4 bases from J, with 17 bases in between. This chain's CDR3 is CASSQVVGLAGYNEQFF. The CDR3 DNA is TGCGCCAGCAGCCAAGTAGTTGGCCTAGCCGGTTACAATGAGCAGTTCTTC.

The J gene is TRBJ2-5, the V gene TRBV29-1; 12 bases align to TRBD2. The CDR3 covers 13 residues. From germline, CDR1 is SQVTM and CDR2 ANQGSEA. V shed 7 bases, J shed 4 bases, and the junction held 4 bases outside the gene matches. CDR3 residues: CSASGRAGETQYF. The DNA of the CDR3 is TGCAGCGCTAGCGGGAGGGCCGGAGAGACCCAGTACTTC.

This chain links TRBV28 with TRBJ2-7, with no clear D. The V end lost 3 bases, the J end lost 3 bases, and 15 bases lay between the germline ends. The CDR3 consists of 15 residues. The germline gives CDR1 MDHEN, CDR2 SYDVKM. CDR3 sequence reads: CASSFNFQVNYEQYF. For the CDR3, the DNA is TGTGCCAGCAGTTTTAATTTTCAGGTCAACTACGAGCAGTACTTC.

This chain connects TRBV6-5 to TRBJ2-7; 9 bases map to TRBD1. Germline trimming cut 5 bases from V and 11 bases from J; bases unmatched to any gene: 13. This CDR3 comprises 14 residues. Germline V gene lookup returns CDR1 MNHEY and CDR2 SVGAGI. The CDR3 bases are TGTGCCAGCAGTGGGACCGGGACAGGGACGAAGGAGTACTTC. Amino acid sequence: CASSGTGTGTKEYF.

CDR3 in amino acids: CASRRQETQYF. CDR3 sequence (DNA): TGTGCCAGCAGGAGACAAGAGACCCAGTACTTC. The chain recombines TRBV2 with TRBJ2-5; D is ambiguous. V lost 6 bases to trimming and J lost 2 bases, with 4 bases between them. The V gene's germline CDR1 is SNHLY and CDR2 FYNNEI. This CDR3 comprises 11 residues. The full variable domain, in which reference TRBV2 and TRBJ2-5 provide the parts outside the CDR3, is EPEVTQTPSHQVTQMGQEVILRCVPISNHLYFYWYRQILGQKVEFLVSFYNNEISEKSEIFDDQFSVERPDGSNFTLKIRSTKLEDSAMYFCASRRQETQYFGPGTRLLVL.

This chain uses TRBV19 with TRBJ1-5; 7 bases match TRBD1. V dropped 7 bases and J dropped 5; count of bases not matched to a gene: 11. This CDR3 has 15 amino acids. Germline-derived CDR1 and CDR2 are LNHDA and SQIVND (reference sequence). CDR3 in amino acids: CASTKSTGWDQPQHF. The CDR3 region has the DNA TGTGCCAGTACCAAATCGACAGGGTGGGATCAGCCCCAGCATTTT.

This sequence joins TRBV5-1 and TRBJ2-4; 8 bases agree with TRBD1. This CDR3 is built from 16 residues. Germline lookup yields CDR1 SGHRS and CDR2 YFSETQ. V shed 4 bases and J 0 bases; nucleotides not matched to a gene: 6. DNA of the CDR3: TGCGCCAGCAGCACCGGGACAGGCACAGCCAAAAACATTCAGTACTTC. Its protein product is CASSTGTGTAKNIQYF.

This clone has more than one count but fewer than ten. The chain is built from TRBV30 and TRBJ2-7, with 12 positions matching TRBD2. From germline, CDR1 is GTSNPN and CDR2 SVGIG (reference sequence). V lost 2 bases, J lost 8 bases, and 10 bases stayed unmatched. CDR3 length: 15 residues. The CDR3 reads CAWSPRLAGEKKQYF. In DNA, the CDR3 is TGTGCCTGGAGTCCTAGACTAGCGGGAGAGAAGAAGCAGTACTTC.

The chain is built from TRBV5-4 and TRBJ2-3; a weak D match, TRBD2 (5 bases). Per germline, CDR1 SGHNT and CDR2 YYREEE (reference sequence). This CDR3 has 15 amino acids. Between the trimmed V and J ends, which lost 4 bases and 0 bases, there was a span of 12 bases. DNA of the CDR3: TGTGCCAGCAGCCAAGGAGGTTTTAGCACAGATACGCAGTATTTT. It translates to CASSQGGFSTDTQYF.

V is TRBV29-1 and J is TRBJ2-2; no definite D call. V shed 4 bases and J shed 4 bases, with 7 bases lying between them. Germline V gene lookup returns CDR1 SQVTM and CDR2 ANQGSEA. The CDR3 runs to 12 residues. This chain's CDR3 is CSVGWSTGELFF. The DNA of the CDR3 is TGCAGCGTTGGGTGGAGCACCGGGGAGCTGTTTTTT.